This T cell receptor (beta chain) emerged from a study of T cell responses to AZD1222 COVID-19 vaccine. Pooling of second doses given at about 4 or about 12 weeks was done. In the case of this clone: The antigen is unknown.

Clones were read by immunoSEQ multiplex PCR, and TCRdb kept only the in-frame ones, dropping some. The table has around 99,000 clones, about 89% seen once; the top ten hold approximately 5.6%. This CDR3 comprises 15 residues. Germline CDR1 reads MNHEY; CDR2 reads SMNVEV (reference sequence). The V and J ends lost 7 bases and 2 bases, in that order; junction bases with no gene match: 8. Study results and limitations: White British donors predominated, females outnumbered males, and clonal diversity was possibly underestimated.

The receptor comes from an adult who received the AZD1222 COVID-19 vaccine. The source was peripheral blood, collected 28 days after the second AZD1222 dose. V gene TRBV27 combines with J gene TRBJ1-5; 7 bases are shared with TRBD1. The CDR3 is CASTSQGYGNQPQHF. DNA for the CDR3: TGTGCCAGCACCTCACAGGGGTACGGCAATCAGCCCCAGCATTTT.